A single sample gave rise to the 27 T cell receptor beta chains below, sequenced in a study of cytomegalovirus exposure and HLA in healthy donors. Use of 60 Vbeta and 13 Jbeta primers characterized the PCR. The assay was immunoSEQ multiplex PCR, and TCRdb's table has in-frame clones only and misses some. The sample includes more than 150,000 clones, 82% of them seen just once. Specimen: PBMCs. The source of these receptors is a woman aged 18-29 years in good health and CMV-seronegative.

The J gene is TRBJ2-1, the V gene TRBV10-3, with 14 bases lining up with TRBD2. This CDR3 comprises 16 residues. V trimming: 3 bases; J trimming: 8 bases; junction bases outside the gene matches: 6. Germline lookup yields CDR1 ENHRY and CDR2 SYGVKD. The CDR3 DNA reads as TGTGCCATCAGTGAATCCGGGACTAGCGGGAGCGATGAGCAGTTCTTC. Translated: CAISESGTSGSDEQFF.

In this sample, this clone turned up a few times. Other DNA sequences in this sample translate to the same CDR3. V gene TRBV7-9 combines with J gene TRBJ2-3; D unresolved. In germline, CDR1 is SEHNR, CDR2 FQNEAQ (reference sequence). V dropped 1 base and J dropped 4 bases, with 3 bases sitting between them. The CDR3 loop spans 12 amino acids. The CDR3 sequence: CASSLVSDTQYF. The DNA for the CDR3 is TGTGCCAGCAGCTTAGTATCAGATACGCAGTATTTT.

A few counts support this clone. V is TRBV5-1 and J is TRBJ2-5; TRBD2 agrees at 12 bases. This CDR3 contains 15 residues. V lost 5 bases, J lost 0 bases, and 2 bases stayed unmatched. Germline V gives CDR1 SGHRS, CDR2 YFSETQ. CDR3 loop: CASRASGGDQETQYF. As DNA, the CDR3 is TGCGCCAGCAGGGCTAGCGGGGGGGACCAAGAGACCCAGTACTTC.

The genes are TRBV28 and TRBJ2-5; 7 bases are a match to TRBD1. The CDR3 has 13 amino acids. The V segment lost 6 bases and the J segment 4 bases; nucleotides outside the gene matches: 5. Germline CDR1 is MDHEN and CDR2 is SYDVKM. The CDR3 loop reads CASRKRGPETQYF. Written as DNA, the CDR3 is TGTGCCAGCAGGAAAAGGGGGCCAGAGACCCAGTACTTC. Full variable domain (outside the CDR3, taken from reference TRBV28 and TRBJ2-5): DVKVTQSSRYLVKRTGEKVFLECVQDMDHENMFWYRQDPGLGLRLIYFSYDVKMKEKGDIPEGYSVSREKKERFSLILESASTNQTSMYLCASRKRGPETQYFGPGTRLLVL.

This clone was detected once. The genes are TRBV5-1 and TRBJ2-1; 11 nucleotides agree with TRBD2. Germline V gives CDR1 SGHRS, CDR2 YFSETQ. With V trimmed by 5 bases and J by 8 bases, 6 bases remained unmatched. This CDR3 contains 14 residues. CDR3 sequence reads: CASRLAGEGHEQFF. The CDR3, as DNA: TGCGCCAGCAGACTAGCGGGAGAGGGGCATGAGCAGTTCTTC.

The rearrangement uses TRBV5-1 and TRBJ2-3, with a weak D call TRBD2 (6 bases). CDR3 size: 15 residues. CDR1 and CDR2 from the germline V gene are SGHRS and YFSETQ. V lost 0 bases and J lost 6, with 14 bases in between. For the CDR3, the DNA is TGCGCCAGCAGCTTGGAGGCGGAGGGCGTGGATACGCAGTATTTT. Amino acids: CASSLEAEGVDTQYF.

The chain has TRBV2 and TRBJ1-2; D remains ambiguous. Germline CDR1 SNHLY, CDR2 FYNNEI. The CDR3 is made up of 12 amino acids. Trimming pared 6 bases from V and 8 bases from J, leaving 13 bases between. CDR3 region: CASRGYGEGYTF. The CDR3 nucleotides read TGTGCCAGCAGAGGGTACGGGGAGGGCTACACCTTC.

J is TRBJ2-2 and V is TRBV5-5, with TRBD2 identical over 12 bases. The CDR3 contains 17 residues. The ends lost 4 bases at V and 6 bases at J; junction bases unmatched: 10. CDR1 SGHKS and CDR2 YYEKEE come from the germline V gene (reference sequence). CDR3 loop: CASSLRLAGEMAGELFF. As DNA, the CDR3 is TGTGCCAGCAGCCTTCGACTAGCGGGAGAGATGGCCGGGGAGCTGTTTTTT.

This chain uses TRBV13 with TRBJ2-7, with 8 bases matching TRBD2. This CDR3 comprises 16 residues. CDR1 is PRHDT and CDR2 is FYEKMQ in the germline V gene (reference sequence). Germline trimming cut 0 bases from V and 3 bases from J; bases unmatched to any gene: 7. In nucleotides, the CDR3 is TGTGCCAGCAGCTTAGGTACTAGCGGACACCTCTACGAGCAGTACTTC. Encoded protein: CASSLGTSGHLYEQYF.

In this sample, this clone turned up once. The chain joins TRBV7-2 to TRBJ2-1; the match to TRBD2 covers 9 bases. The germline gives CDR1 SGHTA, CDR2 FQGNSA. This CDR3 is 18 amino acids long. V shed 1 base, J shed 4 bases, and the junction held 11 bases outside the gene matches. The CDR3 protein is CASSLVGGLAGFYNEQFF. DNA for the CDR3: TGTGCCAGCAGCTTAGTGGGGGGTCTAGCGGGATTTTACAATGAGCAGTTCTTC.

The chain has TRBV5-1 and TRBJ2-3, with D possibly TRBD1 on 8 matching bases. The V gene's germline CDR1 is SGHRS and CDR2 YFSETQ. The CDR3 sequence is 14 residues long. The germline V and J ends were trimmed by 2 bases and 4 bases, with 11 bases remaining between them. CDR3: CASSLQGGADTQYF. CDR3 in DNA: TGCGCCAGCAGCTTACAGGGGGGGGCAGATACGCAGTATTTT. The whole variable domain, remainder taken from reference TRBV5-1 and TRBJ2-3, is KAGVTQTPRYLIKTRGQQVTLSCSPISGHRSVSWYQQTPGQGLQFLFEYFSETQRNKGNFPGRFSGRQFSNSRSEMNVSTLELGDSALYLCASSLQGGADTQYFGPGTRLTVL.

This clone was counted once. The rearrangement joins TRBV30 to TRBJ2-1, with 11 bases that match TRBD2. This CDR3 spans 13 amino acids. Trimming removed 4 bases from V and 5 bases from J; junction bases left unmatched: 1. Germline CDR1 is GTSNPN and CDR2 is SVGIG (reference sequence). This chain's CDR3 is CAWTSGRNNEQFF. The CDR3 DNA is TGTGCCTGGACTAGCGGGAGGAACAATGAGCAGTTCTTC.

The chain joins TRBV28 to TRBJ2-1; a weak D match, TRBD2 (6 bases). V was clipped by 2 bases and J by 7 bases, with 6 bases between them. Germline values: CDR1 MDHEN, CDR2 SYDVKM. The CDR3 is made up of 12 amino acids. As DNA, the CDR3 is TGTGCCAGCAGTTTAGGGGGGAATGAGCAGTTCTTC. The encoded protein is CASSLGGNEQFF. The full variable domain, its missing parts supplied by reference TRBV28 and TRBJ2-1, is DVKVTQSSRYLVKRTGEKVFLECVQDMDHENMFWYRQDPGLGLRLIYFSYDVKMKEKGDIPEGYSVSREKKERFSLILESASTNQTSMYLCASSLGGNEQFFGPGTRLTVL.

V is TRBV18 and J is TRBJ1-2; D is uncertain. Trimming stripped 4 bases from V and 0 bases from J, with 6 bases between. The CDR3 runs to 13 residues. CDR1 is KGHSH, CDR2 LQKENI, per germline. The CDR3 loop reads CASSLTTNYGYTF. CDR3 DNA: TGTGCCAGCTCACTGACAACTAACTATGGCTACACCTTC.

The genes are TRBV21-1 and TRBJ2-5; the table calls TRBD1, which could not be checked here. TRBV21-1 is tagged as a pseudogene. This CDR3 region has 15 residues. The CDR3 is CASSTSTGPQETQYF. CDR3 coding DNA: TGTGCCAGCAGCACCTCGACAGGACCTCAAGAGACCCAGTACTTC.

The J gene is TRBJ2-4, the V gene TRBV5-6, with 9 bases fitting TRBD1. In germline, CDR1 is SGHDT, CDR2 YYEEEE. This CDR3 region has 13 residues. V shed 3 bases, J shed 13 bases, and the junction held 8 bases outside the gene matches. Here the CDR3 DNA reads TGTGCCAGCAGCTATCCGGGACAGGGAGACCAGTACTTC. Translated, it gives CASSYPGQGDQYF.

The rearrangement joins TRBV6-5 to TRBJ1-6; D is unclear. This CDR3 is built from 13 residues. CDR1 is MNHEY and CDR2 is SVGAGI in the germline V gene. Trimming shortened V by 8 bases and J by 5 bases, and 10 bases separated the two germline ends. The CDR3, as DNA: TGTGCCAGCGGCCTAGACCATAATTCACCCCTCCACTTT. This codes for CASGLDHNSPLHF.

The chain couples TRBV6-6 to TRBJ2-7, with D possibly being TRBD2 (5 bases). The CDR3 is made up of 15 amino acids. Germline CDR1 reads MNHNY; CDR2 reads SVGAGI (reference sequence). The ends were cut back, 4 bases at V and 3 bases at J, with 16 bases in the middle. The CDR3 DNA is TGTGCCAGCAGTTCCCCGGAGAGGGTGGGCTACGAGCAGTACTTC. It specifies CASSSPERVGYEQYF.

This clone was observed a single time. This rearrangement joins TRBV19 to TRBJ2-1; 9 bases map to TRBD2. Per the germline V gene, CDR1 is LNHDA and CDR2 is SQIVND (reference sequence). V trimming: 5 bases; J trimming: 5 bases; junction bases outside the gene matches: 4. The CDR3 contains 14 residues. The CDR3 sequence is CASSDLAGNNEQFF. The CDR3 DNA reads as TGTGCCAGTAGTGATCTAGCGGGGAACAATGAGCAGTTCTTC.

The chain joins TRBV6-1 to TRBJ2-7; TRBD1 matches at 10 bases. Germline CDR1 and CDR2: MNHNS and SASEGT. The CDR3 is made up of 15 amino acids. The junction had 9 bases not matched to a gene; V was cut back by 7 bases and J by 3 bases. Here the CDR3 DNA reads TGTGCCAGCATTTCCGGGACAGGGGCCCACTACGAGCAGTACTTC. Translated: CASISGTGAHYEQYF.

The J gene is TRBJ2-3, the V gene TRBV28, with TRBD2 matching over 7 bases. The CDR3 runs to 16 residues. Trimming removed 3 bases from V and 10 bases from J; junction bases left unmatched: 16. Germline lookup yields CDR1 MDHEN and CDR2 SYDVKM. Written as DNA, the CDR3 is TGTGCCAGCAGTTTTGTAGCAGGGAGGGGAACCCGATCGCAGTATTTT. As protein: CASSFVAGRGTRSQYF.

The chain employs TRBV6-1 and TRBJ1-5; a possible D gene is TRBD1 (6 bases). Trimming removed 6 bases from V and 5 bases from J, with 14 bases in between. This CDR3 comprises 14 residues. CDR1 and CDR2 (germline): MNHNS, SASEGT. DNA of the CDR3: TGTGCCAGCAGCCTCGAGGGGGGGGATCAGCCCCAGCATTTT. Its translation: CASSLEGGDQPQHF.

The genes are TRBV6-5 and TRBJ1-2; the D is unclear. The V end lost 2 bases, the J end lost 6 bases, and 13 bases lay between the germline ends. Germline CDR1 is MNHEY and CDR2 is SVGAGI. CDR3 length: 14 amino acids. Written as DNA, the CDR3 is TGTGCCAGCAGTTACCACACCCGTCTCGATGGCTACACCTTC. This sequence encodes CASSYHTRLDGYTF.

This rearrangement joins TRBV7-9 to TRBJ2-7, with a tentative D call TRBD1 (5 bases). Germline V CDR1 and CDR2: SEHNR, FQNEAQ (reference sequence). Trimming shortened V by 1 base and J by 7 bases, and 11 bases separated the two germline ends. The CDR3 spans 13 residues. The CDR3 nucleotides are TGTGCCAGCAGCTTAGAACAGGCTGGAGAGCAGTACTTC. This codes for CASSLEQAGEQYF.

This chain uses TRBV5-4 with TRBJ2-1; 11 bases align to TRBD1. The V gene end was trimmed by 3 bases and the J gene end by 7 bases; junction bases not matched to a gene: 9. This CDR3 has 16 residues. Germline lookup yields CDR1 SGHNT and CDR2 YYREEE (reference sequence). DNA of the CDR3: TGTGCCAGCAGCTCACAGGACAGGGGGCCAGAGAATGAGCAGTTCTTC. Its protein product is CASSSQDRGPENEQFF. Full variable domain (rest looked up from reference TRBV5-4 and TRBJ2-1): ETGVTQSPTHLIKTRGQQVTLRCSSQSGHNTVSWYQQALGQGPQFIFQYYREEENGRGNFPPRFSGLQFPNYSSELNVNALELDDSALYLCASSSQDRGPENEQFFGPGTRLTVL.

This clone was observed once. The rearrangement uses TRBV7-8 and TRBJ1-4; D is unresolved. V lost 0 bases and J lost 3, with 8 bases in between. There are 15 residues in the CDR3. Germline CDR1 is SGHVS and CDR2 is FQNEAQ. CDR3: CASSLARSSNEKLFF. DNA of the CDR3: TGTGCCAGCAGCTTAGCGCGGTCGTCTAATGAAAAACTGTTTTTT.

The chain has TRBV19 and TRBJ2-1; 7 bases match TRBD2. The CDR3 runs to 15 residues. The germline CDR1 and CDR2 sequences are LNHDA and SQIVND (reference sequence). Unmatched junction bases numbered 7, after V lost 3 bases and J lost 5 bases. This CDR3 is CASSIWGGKNNEQFF. For the CDR3, the DNA is TGTGCCAGTAGTATTTGGGGGGGGAAAAACAATGAGCAGTTCTTC.